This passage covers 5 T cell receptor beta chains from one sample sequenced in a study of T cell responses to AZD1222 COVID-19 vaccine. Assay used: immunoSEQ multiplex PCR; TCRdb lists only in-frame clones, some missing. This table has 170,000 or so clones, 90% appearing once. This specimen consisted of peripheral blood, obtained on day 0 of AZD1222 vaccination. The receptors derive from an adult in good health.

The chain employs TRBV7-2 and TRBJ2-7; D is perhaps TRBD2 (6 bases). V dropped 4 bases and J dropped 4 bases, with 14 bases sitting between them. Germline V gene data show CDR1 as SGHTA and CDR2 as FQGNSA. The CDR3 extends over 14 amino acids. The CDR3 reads CASSYLEGRYEQYF. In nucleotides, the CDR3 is TGTGCCAGCAGCTACCTGGAGGGGAGGTACGAGCAGTACTTC. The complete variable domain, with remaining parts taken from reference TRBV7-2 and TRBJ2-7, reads GAGVSQSPSNKVTEKGKDVELRCDPISGHTALYWYRQSLGQGLEFLIYFQGNSAPDKSGLPSDRFSAERTGGSVSTLTIQRTQQEDSAVYLCASSYLEGRYEQYFGPGTRLTVT.

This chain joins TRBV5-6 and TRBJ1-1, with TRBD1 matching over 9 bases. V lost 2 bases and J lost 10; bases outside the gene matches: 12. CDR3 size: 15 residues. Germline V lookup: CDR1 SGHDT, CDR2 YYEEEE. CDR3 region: CASSLTGGVGLRAFF. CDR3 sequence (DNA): TGTGCCAGCAGCTTAACAGGGGGCGTTGGGTTGCGAGCTTTCTTT.

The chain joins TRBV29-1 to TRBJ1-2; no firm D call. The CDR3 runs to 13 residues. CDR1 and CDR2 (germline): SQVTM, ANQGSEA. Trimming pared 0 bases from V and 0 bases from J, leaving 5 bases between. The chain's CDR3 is CSVEDPANYGYTF. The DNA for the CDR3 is TGCAGCGTTGAAGATCCAGCTAACTATGGCTACACCTTC.

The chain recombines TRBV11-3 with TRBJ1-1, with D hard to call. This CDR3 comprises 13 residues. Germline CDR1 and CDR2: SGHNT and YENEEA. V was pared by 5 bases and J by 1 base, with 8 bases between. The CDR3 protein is CASSPTENTEAFF. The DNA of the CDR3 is TGTGCCAGCAGCCCAACAGAGAACACTGAAGCTTTCTTT.

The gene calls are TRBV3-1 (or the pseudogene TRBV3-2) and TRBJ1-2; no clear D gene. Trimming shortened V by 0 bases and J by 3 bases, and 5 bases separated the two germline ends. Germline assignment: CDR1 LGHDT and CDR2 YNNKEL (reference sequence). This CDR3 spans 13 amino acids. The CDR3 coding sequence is TGTGCCAGCAGCCAAGATAGGTACTATGGCTACACCTTC. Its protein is CASSQDRYYGYTF.